This T cell receptor beta chain was recorded in a study of blood T cell repertoires in COVID-19. Turning to the study itself: Nucleic acid was either cDNA or gDNA, and it came from T cells, B-cell-depleted T cells, or PBMCs.

How the authors handled the data: Cell counts per sample came from amplifying reference gene primers. Here immunoSEQ multiplex PCR was the method, and the copy in TCRdb shows in-frame clones only, minus some. Clone size and V and J calls were adopted from that table, with D and trimming inferred from the DNA. The table has around 200,000 clones, 85% to 90% seen once. V shed 3 bases and J shed 5 bases, with 8 bases lying between them. The CDR3 consists of 13 residues. Germline assignment: CDR1 SGDLS and CDR2 YYNGEE. The rearrangement links TRBV9 to TRBJ2-2; D may be TRBD2 (6 bases). The sequencing sample was made of peripheral blood. The sequence was collected from a woman under 30 who had recovered from COVID-19. The CDR3 bases are TGTGCCAGCAGCGGTAGCGGAACCGGGGAGCTGTTTTTT. Protein sequence: CASSGSGTGELFF.